The 15 T cell receptor beta chains listed next were all sequenced from one sample in a study of read filtering for tumor transcriptome and immune sequencing. This library used around 400 ng RNA and molecular barcoded adaptors spanning alpha/delta and beta/gamma chains. TCRdb redid the calling of the reads with MiXCR, one entry per CDR3 protein. The table shows tens of thousands of distinct CDR3 sequences, with about 15% occurring only once. Sequencing was carried out using a population of CD138-negative cells sorted from bone marrow. The source is a donor aged 40 or over with multiple myeloma.

This clonotype appeared many times. The gene calls are TRBV7-3 and TRBJ2-1; the D gene is possibly TRBD2 (5 bases). Germline V CDR1 and CDR2: SGHTA, FQGTGA. Trimming shortened V by 0 bases and J by 12 bases, and 12 bases separated the two germline ends. The CDR3 extends over 13 amino acids. The CDR3 region is CASSLTAGYGQFF. CDR3 sequence (DNA): TGTGCCAGCAGCTTAACGGCGGGTTATGGGCAGTTCTTC.

This clonotype has only a few counts. One end of the junction fails to match germline, which may point to a read error. J is TRBJ2-1 and V is TRBV12-3 or TRBV12-4; 12 nucleotides match TRBD2. This CDR3 contains 15 residues. For the CDR3, the DNA is TGTGCCAGCAGTTTACTAGCGGGAGGGGTCGATGTGCAGTTCTTT. This translates into CASSLLAGGVDVQFF.

The table lists this clonotype with many counts. This chain connects TRBV7-3 to TRBJ1-1; no reliable D call. The CDR3 covers 13 residues. The germline V gene has CDR1 SGHTA and CDR2 FQGTGA. The V and J ends lost 2 bases and 1 base respectively, with 5 bases between them. The CDR3 nucleotides read TGTGCCAGCAGCTTAGTAAGGAACACTGAAGCTTTCTTT. Its translation is CASSLVRNTEAFF. Full variable domain (outside the CDR3, taken from reference TRBV7-3 and TRBJ1-1): GAGVSQTPSNKVTEKGKYVELRCDPISGHTALYWYRQSLGQGPEFLIYFQGTGAADDSGLPNDRFFAVRPEGSVSTLKIQRTERGDSAVYLCASSLVRNTEAFFGQGTRLTVV.

This clonotype was observed many times. The chain couples TRBV2 to TRBJ2-1; the match to TRBD2 covers 14 bases. Germline loops: CDR1 SNHLY, CDR2 FYNNEI. The CDR3 extends over 17 amino acids. Trimming removed 10 bases from V and 0 bases from J; junction bases left unmatched: 8. The CDR3 region is CATAGLAGVGSYNEQFF. CDR3 coding DNA: TGTGCCACCGCGGGACTAGCGGGAGTCGGCTCCTACAATGAGCAGTTCTTC. The whole variable domain, remainder taken from reference TRBV2 and TRBJ2-1, is EPEVTQTPSHQVTQMGQEVILRCVPISNHLYFYWYRQILGQKVEFLVSFYNNEISEKSEIFDDQFSVERPDGSNFTLKIRSTKLEDSAMYFCATAGLAGVGSYNEQFFGPGTRLTVL.

This clonotype showed up just a few times. One base away lies a much larger clone, so this may be a sequencing read error. This chain links TRBV10-3 with TRBJ2-1, with a tentative D call TRBD2 (6 bases). V lost 6 bases, J lost 8 bases, and 29 bases lay in between. Looked up from germline, CDR1 is ENHRY and CDR2 is SYGVKD. This CDR3 spans 18 amino acids. In nucleotides, the CDR3 is TGTGCCATCAGAGGTCTAGCGCCCCACGGCAACACACGGGATGAGCAGTTCTTC. Translating gives CAIRGLAPHGNTRDEQFF.

As regards this clonotype: Since no conserved phenylalanine or tryptophan closes the CDR3, a read error is the likely cause. The chain couples TRBV5-1 to TRBJ2-5, with 8 bases that match TRBD2. The V segment lost 6 bases and the J segment 4 bases; nucleotides outside the gene matches: 5. The germline V gene has CDR1 SGHRS and CDR2 YFSETQ. This CDR3 comprises 13 residues. The CDR3 DNA reads as TGCGCCAGCAAACTGGCGGGAGGAGAGACCCAGTACCTC. Translation: CASKLAGGETQYL.

This clonotype was picked up many times. The chain links TRBV20-1 to TRBJ2-3, with D hard to call. The germline V gene has CDR1 DFQATT and CDR2 SNEGSKA (reference sequence). This CDR3 region has 14 residues. The V end lost 0 bases, the J end lost 6 bases, and 13 bases lay between the germline ends. The CDR3 spells CSARDLSTKDTQYF. The CDR3 bases are TGCAGTGCTAGAGATCTGTCAACGAAGGATACGCAGTATTTT.

This clonotype was observed a few times. A much larger clone differs from this one at a single base, so this may be a read error. The rearrangement links TRBV29-1 to TRBJ2-3, with TRBD2 identical over 9 bases. The germline gives CDR1 SQVTM, CDR2 ANQGSEA. CDR3 length: 15 amino acids. This CDR3 is CSGRTTSGSTDAQYF. CDR3 bases: TGCAGCGGGCGGACGACTAGCGGTAGCACAGATGCGCAGTATTTT.

V usage is TRBV5-1 and J usage is TRBJ1-5; maybe TRBD1 (5 bases). CDR3 length: 15 amino acids. Germline CDR1 is SGHRS and CDR2 is YFSETQ. V dropped 5 bases and J dropped 4 bases, with 16 bases sitting between them. In nucleotides, the CDR3 is TGCGCCAGCAGACCGGGGACGGATCAAAATCAGCCCCAGCATTTT. Its translation: CASRPGTDQNQPQHF.

This clonotype was detected many times. The J gene is TRBJ1-1, the V gene TRBV12-3 or TRBV12-4; 7 bases are shared with TRBD1. Unmatched junction bases numbered 10, after V lost 5 bases and J lost 4 bases. The CDR3 has 15 residues. DNA of the CDR3: TGTGCCAGCAGTAACCCGGGACAGAGGCTCACTGAAGCTTTCTTT. Encoded protein: CASSNPGQRLTEAFF.

Ten or more counts support this clonotype. The rearrangement uses TRBV7-8 and TRBJ2-7; D possibly corresponds to TRBD1 (6 bases). Germline CDR1 and CDR2: SGHVS and FQNEAQ. CDR3 length: 17 amino acids. The V end was cut by 4 bases, the J end by 6 bases, with 25 bases between. The CDR3 reads CASSSYPRQENSGEQYF. The CDR3 region has the DNA TGTGCCAGCAGCTCTTATCCCCGACAGGAAAACTCTGGCGAGCAGTACTTC.

Concerning this clonotype itself: A read error may be the cause here, since a much bigger clone is one base away. Since the CDR3 does not end with the conserved phenylalanine or tryptophan, this likely comes from a read error. This chain uses TRBV7-9 with TRBJ1-1, with no clear D. V shed 8 bases and J shed 1 base, with 17 bases lying between them. Germline V gene lookup returns CDR1 SEHNR and CDR2 FQNEAQ (reference sequence). This CDR3 contains 15 residues. This CDR3 reads CASHNFRGPNTEAFL. In nucleotides, the CDR3 is TGTGCCAGCCACAACTTCAGAGGGCCGAACACTGAAGCTTTCCTT.

This clonotype was found many times. This chain joins TRBV6-2 or TRBV6-3 and TRBJ2-2; maybe TRBD2 (6 bases). The CDR3 extends over 15 amino acids. CDR1 is MNHEY, CDR2 SVGEGT, per germline. The V gene lost 7 bases and the J gene lost 5 bases, with 17 bases spanning the gap. The CDR3 is CASTHLLRETGELFF. For the CDR3, the DNA is TGTGCCAGCACCCACCTCCTTCGGGAGACCGGGGAGCTGTTTTTT.

This clonotype has just a few counts. In DNA form, the CDR3 reads TGTGCCAGCAGTGACCCCCGGGACAGCTCTGGAAACACCATATATTTT. Protein: CASSDPRDSSGNTIYF. The V gene is TRBV6-4, the J gene TRBJ1-3; 7 bases agree with TRBD1. J gave up 0 bases and V 2 bases, and 4 bases lay outside the gene matches. Per germline, CDR1 MRHNA and CDR2 SNTAGT. The CDR3 loop spans 16 amino acids.

Notes on this clonotype: This could be a read error, since a much larger clone is one nucleotide away. V is TRBV29-1 and J is TRBJ2-1; the match to TRBD2 covers 11 bases. Germline V lookup: CDR1 SQVTM, CDR2 ANQGSEA. This CDR3 region has 13 residues. CDR3 sequence reads: CSGGTSGYNGQFF. The CDR3 coding sequence is TGCAGCGGGGGGACTAGCGGCTACAATGGGCAGTTCTTC.